This T cell receptor (beta chain) was identified during a study of CD8+CD57+ T cells in acquired aplastic anemia. Points from the study as a whole: Levels of CD8+ Simpson's diversity were not significantly distinct in patients versus controls. Overlap between patients and controls comprised 25 to 30 CD8+ CDR3 sequences.

The CDR3 has 15 residues. Trimming pared 5 bases from V and 5 bases from J, leaving 15 bases between. Germline V gene sequence: CDR1 SGHVS, CDR2 FNYEAQ. The authors sequenced patients whose flow cytometry had shown CD8+CD57+ cell expansion. The cohort consisted entirely of patients having severe acquired aplastic anemia. The template for TCR beta VDJ and CDR3 sequence profiling was genomic DNA. TCRdb called the reads again in MiXCR, with one record for every CDR3 protein. Among roughly 180,000 distinct CDR3 sequences, about 50% were seen once, and the ten largest hold 10% to 15%. Regarding this clonotype: What it recognizes is unknown.

This TCR was recovered from a human donor with aplastic anemia. This rearrangement joins TRBV7-6 to TRBJ1-4; D is unclear. The sample taken for sequencing was sorted CD4+, CD8+, or CD8+CD57+ T cells (not recorded which) from PBMCs. This CDR3 is CASSPTDLRNEKLFF. The CDR3 coding sequence is TGTGCCAGCAGCCCGACGGATCTGCGGAATGAAAAACTGTTTTTT.